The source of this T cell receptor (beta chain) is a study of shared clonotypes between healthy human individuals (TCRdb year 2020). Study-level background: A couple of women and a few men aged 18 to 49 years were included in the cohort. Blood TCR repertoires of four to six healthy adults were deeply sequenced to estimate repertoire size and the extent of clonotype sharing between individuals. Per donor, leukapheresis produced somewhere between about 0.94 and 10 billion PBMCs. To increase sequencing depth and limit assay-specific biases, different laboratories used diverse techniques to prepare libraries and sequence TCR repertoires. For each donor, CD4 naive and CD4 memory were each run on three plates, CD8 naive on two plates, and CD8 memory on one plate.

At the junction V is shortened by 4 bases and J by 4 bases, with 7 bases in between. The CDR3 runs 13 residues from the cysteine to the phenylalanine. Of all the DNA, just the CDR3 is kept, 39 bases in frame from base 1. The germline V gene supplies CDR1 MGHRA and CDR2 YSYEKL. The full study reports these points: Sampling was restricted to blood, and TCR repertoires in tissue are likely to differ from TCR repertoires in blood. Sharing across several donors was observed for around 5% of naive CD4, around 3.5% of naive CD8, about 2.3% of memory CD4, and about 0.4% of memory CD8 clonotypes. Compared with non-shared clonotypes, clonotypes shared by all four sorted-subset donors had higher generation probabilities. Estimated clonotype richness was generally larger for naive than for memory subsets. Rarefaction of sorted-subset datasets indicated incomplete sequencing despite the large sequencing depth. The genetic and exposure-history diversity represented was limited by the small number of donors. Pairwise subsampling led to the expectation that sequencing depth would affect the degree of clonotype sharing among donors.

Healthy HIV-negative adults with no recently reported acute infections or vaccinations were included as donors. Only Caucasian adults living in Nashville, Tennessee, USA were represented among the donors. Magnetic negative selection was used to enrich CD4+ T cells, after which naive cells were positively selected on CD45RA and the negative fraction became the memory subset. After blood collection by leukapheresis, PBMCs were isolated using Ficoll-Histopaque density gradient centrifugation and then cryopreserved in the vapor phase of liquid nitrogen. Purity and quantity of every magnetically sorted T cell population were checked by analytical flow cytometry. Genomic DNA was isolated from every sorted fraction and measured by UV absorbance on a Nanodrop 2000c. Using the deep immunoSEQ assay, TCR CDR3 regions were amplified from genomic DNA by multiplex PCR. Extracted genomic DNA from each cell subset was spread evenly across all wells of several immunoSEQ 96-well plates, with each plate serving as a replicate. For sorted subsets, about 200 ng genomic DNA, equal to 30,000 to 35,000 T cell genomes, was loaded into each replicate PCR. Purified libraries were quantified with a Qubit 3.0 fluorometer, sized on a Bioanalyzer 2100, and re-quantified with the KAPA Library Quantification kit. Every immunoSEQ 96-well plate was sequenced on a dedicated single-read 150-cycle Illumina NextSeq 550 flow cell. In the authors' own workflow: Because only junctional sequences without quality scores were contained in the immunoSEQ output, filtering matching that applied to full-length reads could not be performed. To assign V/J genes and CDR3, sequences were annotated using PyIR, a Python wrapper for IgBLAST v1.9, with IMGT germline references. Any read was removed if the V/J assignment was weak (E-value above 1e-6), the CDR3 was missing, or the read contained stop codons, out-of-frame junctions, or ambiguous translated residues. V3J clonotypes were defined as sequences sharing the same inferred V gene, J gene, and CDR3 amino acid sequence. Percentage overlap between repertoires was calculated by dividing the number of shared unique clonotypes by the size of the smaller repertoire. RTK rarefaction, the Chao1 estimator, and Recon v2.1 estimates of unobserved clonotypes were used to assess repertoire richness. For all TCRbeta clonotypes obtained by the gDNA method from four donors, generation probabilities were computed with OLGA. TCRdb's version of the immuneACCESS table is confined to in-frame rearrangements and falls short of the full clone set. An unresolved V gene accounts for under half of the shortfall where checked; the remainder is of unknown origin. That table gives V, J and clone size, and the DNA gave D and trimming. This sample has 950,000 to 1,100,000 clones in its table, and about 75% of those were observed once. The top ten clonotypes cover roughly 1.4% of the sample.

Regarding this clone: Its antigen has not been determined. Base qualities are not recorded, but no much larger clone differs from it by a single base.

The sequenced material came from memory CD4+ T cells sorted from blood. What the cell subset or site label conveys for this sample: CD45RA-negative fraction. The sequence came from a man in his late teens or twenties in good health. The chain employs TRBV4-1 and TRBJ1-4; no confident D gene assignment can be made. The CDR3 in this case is CASSRSDNEKLFF. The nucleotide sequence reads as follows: TGCGCCAGCAGCCGGTCTGATAATGAAAAACTGTTTTTT.